This T cell receptor beta chain comes out of a study of blood T cell repertoires in COVID-19. Whole-study context: The origin of the acute and convalescent COVID-19 samples was the United States, Italy and Spain.

The CDR3 contains 17 residues. Germline V gene lookup returns CDR1 SGHTA and CDR2 FQGTGA. Trimming pared 0 bases from V and 0 bases from J, leaving 14 bases between. Per the original data handling: Amplification of reference gene primers was used by the study to estimate nucleated cell counts. TCRdb's table, derived via immunoSEQ multiplex PCR, lists solely in-frame clones and lacks some. The V and J calls and clone size come from that table; D and trimming were worked out from the DNA. The sample records about 210,000 clones, around 81% being singletons. The sample taken for sequencing was PBMCs or T cells enriched from blood (not recorded which). The chain uses TRBV7-3 and TRBJ1-1, with D unresolved. The source of this sequence is a man aged 30-40 years with acute COVID-19. In DNA, the CDR3 is TGTGCCAGCAGCTTAACGGCGGGTAGAAATATGAACACTGAAGCTTTCTTT. It codes for CASSLTAGRNMNTEAFF. Full variable domain (rest looked up from reference TRBV7-3 and TRBJ1-1): GAGVSQTPSNKVTEKGKYVELRCDPISGHTALYWYRQSLGQGPEFLIYFQGTGAADDSGLPNDRFFAVRPEGSVSTLKIQRTERGDSAVYLCASSLTAGRNMNTEAFFGQGTRLTVV.